This TCR beta chain stems from a study of control samples from healthy donors and cancer patients. The count of this clone is one. The V gene lost 4 bases and the J gene lost 2 bases, with 6 bases spanning the gap. This CDR3 comprises 12 residues. Germline lookup yields CDR1 MNHEY and CDR2 SVGEGT. Sequenced by immunoSEQ multiplex PCR; TCRdb stores in-frame clones only, minus some. Found here are about 84,000 clones, 91% of them singletons; the top ten hold approximately 15%. The sequence was obtained from a man aged 30 to 45 in good health. Sequenced sample: blood. This chain uses TRBV6-2 or TRBV6-3 with TRBJ2-7; no reliable D call. The DNA for the CDR3 is TGTGCCAGCAGTTTCCGAACCTACGAGCAGTACTTC. Encoded protein: CASSFRTYEQYF.